Given below is one T cell receptor (beta chain) in context. Its antigen is undetermined. This specimen belongs to a study of beta chain features in type 1 diabetes. Whole-study context: No age, gender or cell yield differences were seen between patients and healthy donors.

The isolated RNA, all of it, was reverse transcribed, so expressed TCRB transcripts were what got sequenced. An average around 3.5 million reads came from naive, central memory and regulatory T cell samples. This table comes from immunoSEQ multiplex PCR, and its TCRdb copy is limited to in-frame clones, with some not included. The data show 600,000 or so clones, about an eighth seen once. Between the trimmed V and J ends, which lost 4 bases and 5 bases, there was a span of 14 bases. Germline V lookup: CDR1 SGHTA, CDR2 FQGNSA. The CDR3 has 14 amino acids. Study conclusions and caveats: Patients with type 1 diabetes carried fewer insertions and had more deletions at their VDJ junctions. HLA effects on TCRB rearrangement stayed unresolved here. Moderate but significant shortening of TCRB CDR3s was recorded in all four CD4+ subsets from Type 1 diabetes patients.

The gene calls are TRBV7-2 and TRBJ1-1; D may be TRBD1 (5 bases). This receptor was taken from a man younger than 30 with type 1 diabetes. The sample consisted of naive CD4+ T cells from blood. CDR3 sequence: CASSSRGARTEAFF. CDR3 DNA: TGTGCCAGCAGCTCGAGGGGCGCGAGGACTGAAGCTTTCTTT.